This entry describes one T cell receptor beta chain. The entry originates in a study of beta chain features in type 1 diabetes. The V segment lost 2 bases and the J segment 6 bases; nucleotides outside the gene matches: 11. The CDR3 is 15 residues long. CDR1 is GTSNPN, CDR2 SVGIG, per germline (reference sequence). As every portion of the isolated RNA was reverse transcribed, the sequencing read expressed TCRB transcripts. Using immunoSEQ multiplex PCR, the repertoire was profiled, and TCRdb retains in-frame clones only, with some absent. The table has more than 300,000 clones, around 12% seen once. Sequencing used naive CD4+ T cells from blood. This receptor was identified in a man between 18 and 29 years old in good health. The rearrangement joins TRBV30 to TRBJ2-5; TRBD1 aligns across 8 bases. CDR3 amino acids: CAWSYQGARKKTQYF. The CDR3 DNA reads TGTGCCTGGAGTTATCAGGGGGCTCGGAAAAAGACCCAGTACTTC.